The subject of this entry is one T cell receptor (beta chain). The germline gene is not matched at one end of the junction; a read error may be the cause. Time point described: pretreatment peripheral blood. This sample was included in a study of PD-L1 blockade in urothelial cancer. Whole-study context: Male sex and bladder-origin urothelial cancer characterized about 85% of the roughly 29 patients. Each patient had 0 to 3 earlier chemotherapy regimens.

Germline V gene lookup returns CDR1 MGHRA and CDR2 YSYEKL. The CDR3 totals 18 residues. Sequenced by immunoSEQ multiplex PCR; TCRdb stores in-frame clones only, minus some. The sample has about 74,000 clones; about nine tenths are singletons. The rearrangement joins TRBV4-1 to TRBJ2-1; 10 positions match TRBD2. The sample was PBMCs, taken around atezolizumab (anti-PD-L1) treatment. The source is a man in his 70s with urothelial cancer. The CDR3 nucleotides read TGCGCCAGCAACCAAGGTCCAGGGAAAGCGGGAGGGCTGGATGAGCAGTTCTTC. As protein: CASNQGPGKAGGLDEQFF.